A selection of T cell receptor beta chains follows, all from one sample in a study of shared T cell receptors in the human thymus. Here immunoSEQ multiplex PCR was the method, and the copy in TCRdb shows in-frame clones only, minus some. Of about 380,000 clones in the sample, 85% to 95% are singletons; the top ten hold 0.02%. Sample: thymocytes. These receptors were collected from a human donor. Both conserved end residues are part of each CDR3. D genes are given only for firm matches. For some rows the clone size is stated as once, few or many, or as a class when expanded; others skip it.

size: -
V: TRBV27
D: -
J: TRBJ1-5
CDR3: CASSLVSGPQPQHF
DNA: TGTGCCAGCAGTTTAGTCTCAGGGCCTCAGCCCCAGCATTTT

size: -
V: TRBV7-9
D: -
J: TRBJ2-7
CDR3: CASSPSSIHEQYF
DNA: TGTGCCAGCAGCCCTAGTAGTATCCACGAGCAGTACTTC

size: few
V: TRBV9
D: TRBD2
J: TRBJ2-7
CDR3: CASSPGTSGAYEQYF
DNA: TGTGCCAGCAGCCCAGGGACTAGCGGAGCCTACGAGCAGTACTTC

size: -
V: TRBV5-1
D: TRBD2
J: TRBJ2-7
CDR3: CASSLTAGVHEQYF
DNA: TGCGCCAGCAGCTTGACAGCGGGAGTACACGAGCAGTACTTC

size: -
V: TRBV30
D: TRBD1
J: TRBJ2-3
CDR3: CAWSEDRVASTDTQYF
DNA: TGTGCCTGGAGTGAAGACAGGGTGGCTAGCACAGATACGCAGTATTTT

size: -
V: TRBV6-6
D: TRBD1
J: TRBJ2-2
CDR3: CASSRIPGQYTGELFF
DNA: TGTGCCAGCAGTCGAATCCCGGGACAGTACACCGGGGAGCTGTTTTTT

size: -
V: TRBV27
D: -
J: TRBJ2-7
CDR3: CASSLTAGEQYF
DNA: TGTGCCAGCAGTTTAACGGCAGGTGAGCAGTACTTC

size: -
V: TRBV28
D: TRBD2
J: TRBJ2-3
CDR3: CASSFGTSGSTDTQYF
DNA: TGTGCCAGCAGTTTTGGAACTAGCGGGAGCACAGATACGCAGTATTTT

size: -
V: TRBV28
D: -
J: TRBJ2-3
CDR3: CASSSWGVADTQYF
DNA: TGTGCCAGCAGTTCTTGGGGGGTGGCGGATACGCAGTATTTT

size: -
V: TRBV4-1
D: -
J: TRBJ2-1
CDR3: CASSQRGGPNNEQFF
DNA: TGCGCCAGCAGCCAAAGGGGGGGACCAAACAATGAGCAGTTCTTC

size: -
V: TRBV7-3
D: -
J: TRBJ2-5
CDR3: CASRLFPGETQYF
DNA: TGTGCCAGCAGGCTTTTCCCTGGGGAGACCCAGTACTTC

size: -
V: TRBV10-1
D: TRBD1
J: TRBJ2-6
CDR3: CAGPGTGYSGANVLTF
DNA: TGCGCCGGCCCCGGGACAGGGTACTCTGGGGCCAACGTCCTGACTTTC

size: -
V: TRBV28
D: -
J: TRBJ1-5
CDR3: CASSLVGASNQPQHF
DNA: TGTGCCAGCAGTTTGGTAGGAGCCTCCAATCAGCCCCAGCATTTT

size: -
V: TRBV5-4
D: TRBD2
J: TRBJ2-1
CDR3: CASSLVGTSSYNEQFF
DNA: TGTGCCAGCAGCTTAGTCGGGACTAGCTCCTACAATGAGCAGTTCTTC

size: -
V: TRBV19
D: -
J: TRBJ1-3
CDR3: CASSQIRAQPKKADTIYF
DNA: TGTGCCAGTAGTCAGATAAGGGCCCAACCTAAAAAGGCGGACACCATATATTTT

size: -
V: TRBV29-1
D: -
J: TRBJ1-4
CDR3: CSAGEGISEKLFF
DNA: TGCAGCGCCGGAGAGGGGATTAGCGAAAAACTGTTTTTT

size: once
V: TRBV27
D: TRBD2
J: TRBJ2-7
CDR3: CASSLLAEPPEGSTEQYF
DNA: TGTGCCAGCAGTTTACTAGCGGAACCCCCTGAGGGTTCTACGGAGCAGTACTTC

size: once
V: TRBV4-1
D: TRBD2
J: TRBJ2-1
CDR3: CASSLLAGSYNEQFF
DNA: TGCGCCAGCAGCCTGCTAGCGGGCTCCTACAATGAGCAGTTCTTC

size: -
V: TRBV27
D: -
J: TRBJ1-1
CDR3: CASRPGGIFMNTEAFF
DNA: TGTGCCAGCAGACCCGGGGGGATCTTCATGAACACTGAAGCTTTCTTT

size: -
V: TRBV28
D: -
J: TRBJ2-3
CDR3: CASSLTGFTDTQYF
DNA: TGTGCCAGCAGTTTAACCGGGTTCACAGATACGCAGTATTTT

size: -
V: TRBV28
D: -
J: TRBJ1-1
CDR3: CASSPGELTEAFF
DNA: TGTGCCAGCAGTCCTGGGGAGCTCACTGAAGCTTTCTTT

size: -
V: TRBV27
D: TRBD1
J: TRBJ1-6
CDR3: CASRGQPIEYNSPLHF
DNA: TGTGCCAGCAGGGGACAGCCCATCGAATATAATTCACCCCTCCACTTT

size: -
V: TRBV10-1
D: TRBD2
J: TRBJ2-2
CDR3: CASSESGLAGEVNGELFF
DNA: TGCGCCAGCAGTGAGTCCGGACTAGCGGGAGAGGTAAACGGGGAGCTGTTTTTT

size: -
V: TRBV5-5
D: -
J: TRBJ1-2
CDR3: CASSLRGGRGMNYGYTF
DNA: TGTGCCAGCAGCTTAAGAGGAGGGAGGGGGATGAACTATGGCTACACCTTC

size: once
V: TRBV13
D: -
J: TRBJ2-7
CDR3: CASSPTLGLFHYEQYF
DNA: TGTGCCAGCAGCCCGACTCTGGGTCTTTTTCACTACGAGCAGTACTTC

size: -
V: TRBV7-9
D: -
J: TRBJ2-5
CDR3: CASSFPLARGETQYF
DNA: TGTGCCAGCAGCTTTCCACTAGCGAGGGGGGAGACCCAGTACTTC

size: -
V: TRBV28
D: -
J: TRBJ2-7
CDR3: CASSPLYYEQYF
DNA: TGTGCCAGCAGCCCTCTATACTACGAGCAGTACTTC

size: -
V: TRBV11-3
D: -
J: TRBJ2-7
CDR3: CASSYPHQQQAYEQYF
DNA: TGTGCCAGCAGCTACCCCCATCAGCAGCAAGCCTACGAGCAGTACTTC